These T cell receptor beta chains were read from a single sample in a study of shared T cell receptors in the human thymus. Assay: immunoSEQ multiplex PCR; the TCRdb copy retains only in-frame clones and omits some. The table shows fewer than 700,000 clones, with roughly 88% occurring only once. These data were also filed under a second study, of human thymus T cells.

Source material: thymocytes. The receptors come from a boy in the first two years of life with a congenital heart defect. CDR3s include the opening cysteine and the closing phenylalanine or tryptophan. A D gene is named only where the DNA matches it firmly. The listing skips clone size in some rows; elsewhere it reads once, few, many or a size class.

j_gene: TRBJ1-1; len: 16; abundance: NA; d_gene: TRBD1; v_gene: TRBV11-2; CDR3aa: CASSFRPPTGGTEAFF; CDR3nt: TGTGCCAGCAGCTTCAGACCCCCAACAGGGGGAACTGAAGCTTTCTTT
j_gene: TRBJ2-7; len: 13; abundance: NA; d_gene: NA; v_gene: TRBV27; CDR3aa: CASSRIDCYEQYF; CDR3nt: TGTGCCAGCAGCAGAATCGACTGCTACGAGCAGTACTTC
j_gene: TRBJ2-2; len: 17; abundance: NA; d_gene: TRBD1; v_gene: TRBV7-2; CDR3aa: CASSLSSRGSDTGELFF; CDR3nt: TGTGCCAGCAGCTTATCTTCCAGGGGGAGTGACACCGGGGAGCTGTTTTTT
j_gene: TRBJ1-5; len: 14; abundance: NA; d_gene: NA; v_gene: TRBV10-3; CDR3aa: CAISPISGEQPQHF; CDR3nt: TGTGCCATCAGCCCGATCTCGGGGGAACAGCCCCAGCATTTT
j_gene: TRBJ2-2; len: 13; abundance: NA; d_gene: TRBD2; v_gene: TRBV11-2; CDR3aa: CASCWGGTGELFF; CDR3nt: TGTGCCAGCTGTTGGGGGGGCACCGGGGAGCTGTTTTTT
j_gene: TRBJ1-2; len: 18; abundance: NA; d_gene: NA; v_gene: TRBV2; CDR3aa: CASSEAGGSSRFPIGYTF; CDR3nt: TGTGCCAGCAGTGAAGCGGGGGGGAGTTCAAGGTTTCCCATTGGCTACACCTTC
j_gene: TRBJ2-7; len: 12; abundance: NA; d_gene: NA; v_gene: TRBV4-2; CDR3aa: CASSHPYDEQYF; CDR3nt: TGTGCCAGCAGCCATCCCTATGACGAGCAGTACTTC
j_gene: TRBJ2-1; len: 15; abundance: NA; d_gene: NA; v_gene: TRBV18; CDR3aa: CASSPDEGKTHEQFF; CDR3nt: TGTGCCAGCTCACCAGATGAGGGCAAGACTCATGAGCAGTTCTTC
j_gene: TRBJ2-7; len: 13; abundance: NA; d_gene: TRBD1; v_gene: TRBV27; CDR3aa: CASSEQGNDEQYF; CDR3nt: TGTGCCAGCAGCGAACAGGGGAACGACGAGCAGTACTTC
j_gene: TRBJ1-4; len: 16; abundance: NA; d_gene: NA; v_gene: TRBV6-6; CDR3aa: CASSPTHRDLNEKLFF; CDR3nt: TGTGCCAGCAGTCCCACTCACAGGGACCTTAATGAAAAACTGTTTTTT
j_gene: TRBJ2-7; len: 13; abundance: few; d_gene: NA; v_gene: TRBV11-2; CDR3aa: CASSLVASYEQYF; CDR3nt: TGTGCCAGCAGCTTAGTTGCGTCCTACGAGCAGTACTTC
j_gene: TRBJ2-7; len: 14; abundance: NA; d_gene: TRBD1; v_gene: TRBV6-1; CDR3aa: CASSTTGAFYEQYF; CDR3nt: TGTGCCAGCAGCACGACAGGGGCCTTCTACGAGCAGTACTTC
j_gene: TRBJ1-2; len: 16; abundance: few; d_gene: NA; v_gene: TRBV7-2; CDR3aa: CASSSATAGRNYGYTF; CDR3nt: TGTGCCAGCAGCTCCGCGACGGCAGGGAGGAACTATGGCTACACCTTC